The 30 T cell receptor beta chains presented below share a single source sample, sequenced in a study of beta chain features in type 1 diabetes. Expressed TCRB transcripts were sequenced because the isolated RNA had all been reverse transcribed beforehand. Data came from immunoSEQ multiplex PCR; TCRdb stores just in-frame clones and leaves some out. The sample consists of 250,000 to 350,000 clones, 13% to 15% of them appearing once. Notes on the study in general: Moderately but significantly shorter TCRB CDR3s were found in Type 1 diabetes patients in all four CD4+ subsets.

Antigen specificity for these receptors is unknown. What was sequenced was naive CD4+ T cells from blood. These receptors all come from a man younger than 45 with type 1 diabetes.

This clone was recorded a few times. The CDR3 DNA follows: TGTGCCAGCAGTTCTTCAATGACTAGCTACGAGCAGTACTTC. It yields the protein CASSSSMTSYEQYF. The rearrangement uses TRBV6-1 and TRBJ2-7; TRBD2 is a possible D gene (6 bases). Germline V gives CDR1 MNHNS, CDR2 SASEGT. With 5 bases removed from V and 3 bases from J, the gap between germline ends came to 14 bases. The CDR3 is 14 amino acids.

CDR3 loop: CASPRDSNYQGGTIYF. As DNA, the CDR3 is TGTGCCTCCCCCCGGGACAGCAACTATCAAGGAGGCACCATATATTTT. The J gene is TRBJ1-3, the V gene TRBV30; 7 bases map to TRBD1. This CDR3 has 16 amino acids. The V segment lost 7 bases and the J segment 9 bases; nucleotides outside the gene matches: 21. Looked up from germline, CDR1 is GTSNPN and CDR2 is SVGIG (reference sequence).

The CDR3 DNA sequence: TGTGCCAGCAGCCCCAGACAGGGGCAAGCAGGCGAGCAGTACTTC. It translates to CASSPRQGQAGEQYF. The chain carries TRBV7-2 and TRBJ2-7; TRBD1 agrees at 8 bases. The germline CDR1 and CDR2 sequences are SGHTA and FQGNSA. The V segment lost 5 bases and the J segment 6 bases; nucleotides outside the gene matches: 12. The CDR3 sequence is 15 residues long.

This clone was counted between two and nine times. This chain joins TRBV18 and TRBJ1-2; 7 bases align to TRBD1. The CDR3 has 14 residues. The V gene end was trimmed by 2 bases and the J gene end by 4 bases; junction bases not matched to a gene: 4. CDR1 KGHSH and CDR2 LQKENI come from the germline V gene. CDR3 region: CASSPGQVGYGYTF. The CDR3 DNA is TGTGCCAGCTCACCAGGACAGGTCGGCTATGGCTACACCTTC.

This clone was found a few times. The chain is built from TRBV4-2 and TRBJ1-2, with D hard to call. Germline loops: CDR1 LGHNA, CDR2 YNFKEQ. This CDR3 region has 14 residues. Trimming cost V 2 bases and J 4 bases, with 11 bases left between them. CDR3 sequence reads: CASSQPSFSYGYTF. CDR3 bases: TGTGCCAGCAGCCAACCAAGTTTCAGCTATGGCTACACCTTC.

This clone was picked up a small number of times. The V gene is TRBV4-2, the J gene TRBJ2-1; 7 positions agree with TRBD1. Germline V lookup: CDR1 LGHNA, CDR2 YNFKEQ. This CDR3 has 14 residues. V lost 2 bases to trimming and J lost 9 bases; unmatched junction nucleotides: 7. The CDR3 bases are TGTGCCAGCAGCCAACCGGGACAGTATAGTGAGCAGTTCTTC. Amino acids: CASSQPGQYSEQFF.

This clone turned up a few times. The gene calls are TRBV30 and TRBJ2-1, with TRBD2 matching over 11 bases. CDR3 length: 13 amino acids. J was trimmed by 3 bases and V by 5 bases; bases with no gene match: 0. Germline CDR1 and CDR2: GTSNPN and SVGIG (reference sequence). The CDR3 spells CAWGTSGYNEQFF. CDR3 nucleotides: TGTGCCTGGGGGACTAGCGGCTACAATGAGCAGTTCTTC.

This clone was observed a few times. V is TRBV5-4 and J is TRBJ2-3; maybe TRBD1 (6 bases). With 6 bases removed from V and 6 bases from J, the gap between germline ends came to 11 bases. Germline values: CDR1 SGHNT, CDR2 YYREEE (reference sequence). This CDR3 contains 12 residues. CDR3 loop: CASTYRGDTQYF. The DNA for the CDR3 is TGTGCCAGCACCTATAGGGGGGATACGCAGTATTTT.

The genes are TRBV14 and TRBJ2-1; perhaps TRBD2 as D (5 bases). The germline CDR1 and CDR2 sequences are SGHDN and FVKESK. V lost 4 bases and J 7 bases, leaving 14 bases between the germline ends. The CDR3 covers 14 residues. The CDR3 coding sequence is TGTGCCAGCAGCCGCACGAGCGGTGTTAATGAGCAGTTCTTC. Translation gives CASSRTSGVNEQFF.

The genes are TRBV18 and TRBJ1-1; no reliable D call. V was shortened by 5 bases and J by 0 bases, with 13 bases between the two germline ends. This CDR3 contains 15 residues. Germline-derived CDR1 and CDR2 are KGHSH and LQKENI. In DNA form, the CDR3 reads TGTGCCAGCTCATTTCAGACATCCATGAACACTGAAGCTTTCTTT. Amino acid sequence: CASSFQTSMNTEAFF.

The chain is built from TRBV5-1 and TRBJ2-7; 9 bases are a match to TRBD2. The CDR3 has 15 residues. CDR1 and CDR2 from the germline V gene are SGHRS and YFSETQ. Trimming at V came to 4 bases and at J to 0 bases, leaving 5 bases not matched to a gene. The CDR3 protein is CASSELAGASYEQYF. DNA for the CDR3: TGCGCCAGCAGCGAATTAGCGGGAGCCTCCTACGAGCAGTACTTC.

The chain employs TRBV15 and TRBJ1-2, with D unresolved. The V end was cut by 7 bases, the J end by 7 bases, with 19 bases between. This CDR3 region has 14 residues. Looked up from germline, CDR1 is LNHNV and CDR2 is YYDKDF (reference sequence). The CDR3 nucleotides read TGTGCCACCACAGGTTCGCGGGCCACGGGTGGCTACACCTTC. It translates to CATTGSRATGGYTF.

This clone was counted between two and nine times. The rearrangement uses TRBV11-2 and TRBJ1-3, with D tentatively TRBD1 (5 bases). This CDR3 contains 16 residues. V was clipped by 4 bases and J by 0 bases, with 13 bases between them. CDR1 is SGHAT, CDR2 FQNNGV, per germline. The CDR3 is CASSSPGHRSGNTIYF. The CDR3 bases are TGTGCCAGCAGCTCGCCAGGACATCGCTCTGGAAACACCATATATTTT.

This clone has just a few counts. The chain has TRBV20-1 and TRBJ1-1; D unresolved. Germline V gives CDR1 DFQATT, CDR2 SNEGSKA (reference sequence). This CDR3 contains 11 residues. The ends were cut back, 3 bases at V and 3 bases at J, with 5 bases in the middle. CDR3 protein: CSASGDTEAFF. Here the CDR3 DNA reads TGCAGTGCTAGCGGGGACACTGAAGCTTTCTTT.

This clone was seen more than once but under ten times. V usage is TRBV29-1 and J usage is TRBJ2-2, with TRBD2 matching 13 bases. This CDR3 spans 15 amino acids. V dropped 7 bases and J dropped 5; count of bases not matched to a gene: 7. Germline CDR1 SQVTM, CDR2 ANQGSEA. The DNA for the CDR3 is TGCAGCGCTACGGGACTAGCGGGACAGACCGGGGAGCTGTTTTTT. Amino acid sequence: CSATGLAGQTGELFF.

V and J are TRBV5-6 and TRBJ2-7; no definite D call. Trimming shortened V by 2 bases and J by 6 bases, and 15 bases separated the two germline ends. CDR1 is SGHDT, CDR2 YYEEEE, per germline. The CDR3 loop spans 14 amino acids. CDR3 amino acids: CASSLWRSSGEQYF. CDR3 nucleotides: TGTGCCAGCAGCTTATGGCGGAGTTCTGGCGAGCAGTACTTC.

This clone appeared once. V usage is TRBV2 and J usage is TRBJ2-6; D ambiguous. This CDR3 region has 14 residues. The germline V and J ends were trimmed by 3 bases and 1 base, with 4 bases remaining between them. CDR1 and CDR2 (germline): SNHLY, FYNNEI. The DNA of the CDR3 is TGTGCCAGCAGTGATTCTTCTGGGGCCAACGTCCTGACTTTC. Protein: CASSDSSGANVLTF.

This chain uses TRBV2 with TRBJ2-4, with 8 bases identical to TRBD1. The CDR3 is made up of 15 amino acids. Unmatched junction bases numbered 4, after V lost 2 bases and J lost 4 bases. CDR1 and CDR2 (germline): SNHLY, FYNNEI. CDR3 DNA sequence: TGTGCCAGCAGTGAAATTACAGGGGGGAAAAACATTCAGTACTTC. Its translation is CASSEITGGKNIQYF.

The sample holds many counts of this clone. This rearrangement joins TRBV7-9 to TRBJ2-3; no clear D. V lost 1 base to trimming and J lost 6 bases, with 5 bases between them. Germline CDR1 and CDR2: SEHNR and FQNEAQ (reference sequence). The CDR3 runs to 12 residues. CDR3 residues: CASSLVEDTQYF. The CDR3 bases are TGTGCCAGCAGCTTAGTGGAGGATACGCAGTATTTT.

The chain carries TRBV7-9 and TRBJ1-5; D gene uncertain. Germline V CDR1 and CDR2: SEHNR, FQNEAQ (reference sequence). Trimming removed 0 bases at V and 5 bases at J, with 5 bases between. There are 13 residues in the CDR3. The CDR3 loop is CASSLASDQPQHF. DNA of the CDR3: TGTGCCAGCAGCTTAGCATCTGATCAGCCCCAGCATTTT.

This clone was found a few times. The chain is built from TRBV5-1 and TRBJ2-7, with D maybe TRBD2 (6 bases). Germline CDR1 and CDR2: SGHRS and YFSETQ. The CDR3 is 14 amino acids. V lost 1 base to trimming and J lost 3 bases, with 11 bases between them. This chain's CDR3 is CASSLTSTIYEQYF. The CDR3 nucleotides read TGCGCCAGCAGCTTGACTAGCACAATCTACGAGCAGTACTTC.

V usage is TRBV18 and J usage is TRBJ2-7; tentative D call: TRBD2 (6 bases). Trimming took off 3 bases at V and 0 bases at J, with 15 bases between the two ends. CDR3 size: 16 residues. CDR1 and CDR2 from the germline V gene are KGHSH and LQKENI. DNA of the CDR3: TGTGCCAGCTCACCCCAAGTCGGGAGCCACTCCTACGAGCAGTACTTC. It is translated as CASSPQVGSHSYEQYF. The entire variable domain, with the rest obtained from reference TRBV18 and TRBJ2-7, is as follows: NAGVMQNPRHLVRRRGQEARLRCSPMKGHSHVYWYRQLPEEGLKFMVYLQKENIIDESGMPKERFSAEFPKEGPSILRIQQVVRGDSAAYFCASSPQVGSHSYEQYFGPGTRLTVT.

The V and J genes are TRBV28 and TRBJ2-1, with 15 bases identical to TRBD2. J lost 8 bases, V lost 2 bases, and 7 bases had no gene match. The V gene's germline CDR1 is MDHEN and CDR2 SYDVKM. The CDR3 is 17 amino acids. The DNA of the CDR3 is TGTGCCAGCAGTTTACCGGGACTAGCGGGAGGCCGGGATGAGCAGTTCTTC. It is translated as CASSLPGLAGGRDEQFF.

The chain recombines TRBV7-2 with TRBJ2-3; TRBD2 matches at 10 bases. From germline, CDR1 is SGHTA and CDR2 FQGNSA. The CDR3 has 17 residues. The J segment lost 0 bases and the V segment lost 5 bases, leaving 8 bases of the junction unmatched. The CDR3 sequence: CASSPQGLAISTDTQYF. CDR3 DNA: TGTGCCAGCAGCCCACAGGGACTAGCGATAAGCACAGATACGCAGTATTTT.

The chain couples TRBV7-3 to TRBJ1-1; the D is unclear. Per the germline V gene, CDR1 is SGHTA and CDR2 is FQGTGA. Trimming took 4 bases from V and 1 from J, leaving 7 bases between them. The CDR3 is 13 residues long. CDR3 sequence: CASSSGGNTEAFF. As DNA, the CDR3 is TGTGCCAGCAGCTCCGGAGGGAACACTGAAGCTTTCTTT.

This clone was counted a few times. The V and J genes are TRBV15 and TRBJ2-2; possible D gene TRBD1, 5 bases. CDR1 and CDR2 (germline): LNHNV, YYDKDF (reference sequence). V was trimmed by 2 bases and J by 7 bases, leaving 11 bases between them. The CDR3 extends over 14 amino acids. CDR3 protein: CATSRQGSSGELFF. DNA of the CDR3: TGTGCCACCAGCAGACAGGGTTCCAGCGGGGAGCTGTTTTTT.

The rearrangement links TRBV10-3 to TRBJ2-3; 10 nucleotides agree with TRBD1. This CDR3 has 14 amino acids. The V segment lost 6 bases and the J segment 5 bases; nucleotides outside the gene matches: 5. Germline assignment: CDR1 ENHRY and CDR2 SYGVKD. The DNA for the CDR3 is TGTGCCATCAGGAGGGACAGGGGAGGAGATACGCAGTATTTT. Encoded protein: CAIRRDRGGDTQYF.

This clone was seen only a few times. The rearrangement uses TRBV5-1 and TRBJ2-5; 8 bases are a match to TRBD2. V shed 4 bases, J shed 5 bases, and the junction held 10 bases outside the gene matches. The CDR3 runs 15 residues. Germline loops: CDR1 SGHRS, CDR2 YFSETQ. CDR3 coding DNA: TGCGCCAGCAGCGCCACTAGCGGAAGACGGGAGACCCAGTACTTC. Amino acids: CASSATSGRRETQYF.

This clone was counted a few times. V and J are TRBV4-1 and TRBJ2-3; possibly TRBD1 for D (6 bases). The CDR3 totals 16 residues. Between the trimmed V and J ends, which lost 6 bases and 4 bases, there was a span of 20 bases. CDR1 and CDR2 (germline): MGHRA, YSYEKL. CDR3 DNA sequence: TGCGCCAGCAGGCCTACCAGGGGCAGATCCTCAGATACGCAGTATTTT. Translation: CASRPTRGRSSDTQYF.

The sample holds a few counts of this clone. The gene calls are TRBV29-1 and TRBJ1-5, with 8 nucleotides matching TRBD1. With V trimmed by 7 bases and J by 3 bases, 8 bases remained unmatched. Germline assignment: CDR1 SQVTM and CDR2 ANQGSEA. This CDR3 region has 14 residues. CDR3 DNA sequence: TGCAGCGCGATGGACAGGGATTTCAATCAGCCCCAGCATTTT. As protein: CSAMDRDFNQPQHF.